This T cell receptor (beta chain) was found in a study of glioma-infiltrating T cells. Study-wide points: Very few CDR3 sequences were shared between tissue and blood. Above-expected tissue-blood divergence occurred in all gliomas, most in low-grade ones.

V was pared by 1 base and J by 3 bases, with 16 bases between. CDR3 length: 16 amino acids. From germline, CDR1 is MDHEN and CDR2 SYDVKM. This clonotype was observed at least ten times. The antigen remains unidentified. Using RNA template, CDR3s of TCR alpha and beta were amplified with iRepertoire arm-PCR. One-step reverse transcription and amplification started from about 100-400 ng of tissue mRNA or PBMC total RNA. TCRdb recomputed calls from the multiplex PCR reads with MiXCR, one row per CDR3 protein. The table includes fewer than 200,000 distinct CDR3 sequences, over 40% detected once. This receptor was obtained from a human donor with low-grade glioma or glioblastoma, undergoing nonglioma brain surgery, or in good health (not recorded which). Sequencing was carried out using glioma tissue, nonneoplastic brain tissue, or PBMCs (not recorded which). This rearrangement joins TRBV28 to TRBJ2-7; no definite D call. CDR3 residues: CASSLSVTGLNYEQYF. The CDR3 DNA follows: TGTGCCAGCAGTTTATCCGTAACCGGGCTGAACTACGAGCAGTACTTC.